This T cell receptor (beta chain) was found in a study of shared clonotypes between healthy human individuals. The authors divided CD4+ cells into CD45RA+ naive and CD45RA-negative memory subsets. Findings of the study overall: Larger estimated richness was generally seen in naive subsets than in memory subsets. A limitation of the genetic and exposure-history diversity represented arose from few donors.

Generated by immunoSEQ multiplex PCR, the TCRdb table keeps only in-frame clones and is missing some. The repertoire includes fewer than 1.4 million clones, around 82% of them detected once, and roughly 0.65% sits in the top ten. Trimming removed 3 bases at V and 1 base at J, with 15 bases between. Germline assignment: CDR1 ENHRY and CDR2 SYGVKD. The CDR3 loop spans 16 amino acids. Turning to this clone: As yet, its antigen is unknown.

The clonotype was recovered from a man aged 18-30 years in good health. Some clones in this sample may be carry-over from other donors' samples. The sample consisted of memory CD4+ T cells from PBMCs. Indicated subset: CD45RA-negative fraction. The rearrangement joins TRBV10-3 to TRBJ1-1; D call uncertain. The CDR3 spells CAISEPIGPRNTEAFF. The CDR3 DNA sequence: TGTGCCATCAGTGAACCAATCGGACCGAGGAACACTGAAGCTTTCTTT.